This T cell receptor (beta chain) derives from a study of blood T cell repertoires in COVID-19. Study-wide background: Italy, Spain and the United States were the sources of the convalescent and acute COVID-19 samples. In each case, the material was cDNA or gDNA derived from T cells, B-cell-depleted T cells, or PBMCs.

Losses at the gene ends were 3 bases for V and 4 bases for J; bases not matched to a gene: 8. The CDR3 sequence is 16 residues long. The germline gives CDR1 SGHAT, CDR2 FQNNGV. Per the authors' pipeline: Amplification with reference gene primers provided the estimates of nucleated cell counts. Produced via immunoSEQ multiplex PCR; TCRdb's table is partial and in-frame only. That table supplies the V and J calls and clone size; D and trimming were determined from the DNA. Among tens of thousands of clones listed, 70% to 90% were seen once. This clone was counted once. This clonotype originated in a woman in her 70s in a cohort sampled during active COVID-19. V gene TRBV11-2 combines with J gene TRBJ2-7; 11 nucleotides align to TRBD2. The sample consisted of peripheral blood. CDR3 in amino acids: CASSFGLAGGGYEQYF. CDR3 sequence (DNA): TGTGCCAGCAGCTTTGGATTAGCGGGAGGGGGATACGAGCAGTACTTC.